This T cell receptor (beta chain) was documented in a study of blood T cell repertoires in COVID-19 (dated by TCRdb to the early 2020s). Turning to the overall study: Samples from collaborators originated in the United States, Italy and Spain and spanned both the acute and convalescent phases of COVID-19. Sample metadata almost always included a de-identified subject ID, COVID-19 status, age in years and sex. Samples were obtained from the ongoing ImmuneRACE study (first 160 participants) and from 1,254 subjects provided by 6 global collaborators. The dataset comprised deeply sampled blood TCRbeta repertoires from subjects exposed to, actively infected with, or recovered from COVID-19. HLA class I and class II types, where available, came from metadata supplied by the sample provider rather than from assay-based typing. The repertoires were made available in a free public database intended to serve as a resource for research on the immune response to SARS-CoV-2. The prospective study material was composed of cDNA or gDNA derived from T cells, B-cell-depleted T cells, or PBMCs.

The CDR3 goes from the cysteine to the phenylalanine over 17 residues. Of all the DNA, just the CDR3 is kept, 51 bases in frame from base 1. V and J lose 0 bases and 4 bases, and a span of 15 bases separates them. For CDR1 and CDR2, the germline V gene lists ENHRY and SYGVKD. The immunoSEQ Assay, a bias-controlled multiplex PCR, was used to amplify TCRbeta CDR3 regions from genomic DNA. Turning to the authors' computational methods: Nucleated cell counts per sample were estimated from amplification of reference gene primers within the assay. To quantify the absolute abundance of each unique TCRbeta CDR3 rearrangement, sequence reads were collapsed and filtered. Productive Simpson clonality was computed per sample as the square root of Simpson's diversity index over productive rearrangements. TCRdb limited this immuneACCESS table to in-frame rearrangements with V and J called. A share of clones is missing; checked studies link under half to unresolved V genes, and the rest is unexplained. V and J calls and clone size are as listed in that table; D and trimming were resolved from the DNA. Counted in this sample were some 300,000 clones; 85% to 90% of them appeared once. The ten biggest clones cover about 1.2% of the sample.

The full study reports these points: Clinical and demographic metadata were provided uncurated, with the amount varying by source and participant.

The collaborating institutions used their own protocols to collect whole blood in K2EDTA tubes. Collaborator samples were shipped for TCRbeta analysis as frozen whole blood, isolated PBMCs, or DNA extracted from either sample type. On this clone: What this receptor recognizes is not known. No much larger clonotype is one base removed from it; base qualities were not supplied.

The sample consisted of peripheral blood. The V gene is TRBV10-3 and the J gene is TRBJ2-2; a weak D assignment points to TRBD2 (6 bases agree). The source of this sequence is a man between 65 and 79 years old with acute or convalescent COVID-19. The sequenced DNA is TGTGCCATCAGTGAGTCTCTGACTAGTTCGGGCACCGGGGAGCTGTTTTTT. This codes for CAISESLTSSGTGELFF.